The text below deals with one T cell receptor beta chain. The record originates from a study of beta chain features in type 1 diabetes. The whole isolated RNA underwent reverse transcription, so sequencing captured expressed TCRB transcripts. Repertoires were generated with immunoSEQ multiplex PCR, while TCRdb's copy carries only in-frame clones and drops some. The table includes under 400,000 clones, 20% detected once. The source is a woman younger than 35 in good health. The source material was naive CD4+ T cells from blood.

The CDR3 sequence: CASSFRQGSGNTIYF. The CDR3 DNA sequence: TGTGCCAGCAGCTTCAGACAGGGCTCTGGAAACACCATATATTTT. The genes are TRBV9 and TRBJ1-3; 7 positions agree with TRBD1. J gave up 0 bases and V 4 bases, and 4 bases lay outside the gene matches. Per the germline V gene, CDR1 is SGDLS and CDR2 is YYNGEE. This CDR3 region has 15 residues.